The present T cell receptor beta chain was sequenced within a study of T cell repertoires in MIS-A myocarditis (dated by TCRdb to about 2022). V is shortened by 8 bases, J by 6 bases, and the region joining them spans 22 bases. The germline V gene supplies CDR1 SQVTM and CDR2 ANQGSEA. The CDR3 runs 14 residues from the cysteine to the phenylalanine. The retained sequence is limited to the CDR3, 42 bases, with the frame set at the first base. Amplification of TCRbeta CDR3 regions relied on the immunoSEQ bias-controlled multiplex PCR, followed by high-throughput sequencing. As for the authors' bioinformatics: The immunoSEQ vendor pipeline collapsed and filtered CDR3 sequences to measure the abundance and frequency of each unique TCRbeta CDR3. Dominant CDR3 amino acid sequences were clustered with SARS-CoV-2-specific ImmuneCODE TCRbeta sequences by CD-HIT using a 90% global sequence identity threshold. Clones at frequencies from 0.1 to 1 were categorized as hyperexpanded, and clones at frequencies from 0.01 to 0.1 were categorized as large. CDR3 amino acid sequences and V and J gene assignments of dominant clones were confirmed with MiXCR. The R stringdist package was used to calculate Levenshtein distances between the patient clonotypes and the ImmuneCODE hits. Not all clones reach the TCRdb copy of this immuneACCESS table, which keeps in-frame sequences only. Checked studies attribute under half of the gap to unresolved V genes and leave the rest unexplained. The V and J calls and clone size were taken over from that table, and D and trimming were inferred from the DNA. Within this sample are 11,000 or so clones, with roughly four fifths of them counted one time only. The top ten clonotypes cover 29% of the sample.

With respect to this clone: The target of this receptor is not known. No base quality values were provided; no much bigger clone lies one nucleotide off.

The QIAamp DNA FFPE kit was used to extract genomic DNA from formalin-fixed paraffin-embedded autopsy tissue. The sequencing sample was made of right ventricle heart tissue obtained at autopsy. This specimen's cell subset or site label, interpreted: cardiac tissue sample (left or right ventricle, interventricular septum, or pericardium). Here the chain combines TRBV29-1 and TRBJ1-1; the D gene is perhaps TRBD1, on 6 matching bases. This sequence was found in a man younger than 35 with fulminant myocarditis from multisystem inflammatory syndrome in adults (MIS-A) after COVID-19. The DNA sequence is as follows: TGCAGCACCCAGAGCAGAAGGGGGATCCCTGAAGCTTTCTTT. Translated, this gives CSTQSRRGIPEAFF.